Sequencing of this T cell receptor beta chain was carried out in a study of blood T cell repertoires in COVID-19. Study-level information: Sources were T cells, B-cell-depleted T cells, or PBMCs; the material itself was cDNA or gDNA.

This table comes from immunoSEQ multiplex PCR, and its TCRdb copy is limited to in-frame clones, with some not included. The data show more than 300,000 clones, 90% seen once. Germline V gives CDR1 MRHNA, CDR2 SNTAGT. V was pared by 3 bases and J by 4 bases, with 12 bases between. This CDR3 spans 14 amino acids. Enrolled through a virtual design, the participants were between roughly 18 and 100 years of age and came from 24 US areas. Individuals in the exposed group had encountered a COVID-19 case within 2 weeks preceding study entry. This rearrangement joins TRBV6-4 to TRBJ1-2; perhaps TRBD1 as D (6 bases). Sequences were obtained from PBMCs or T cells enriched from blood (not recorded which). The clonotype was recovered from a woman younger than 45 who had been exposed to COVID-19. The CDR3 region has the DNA TGTGCCAGCAGTGAGGGACCGACAGGCTATGGCTACACCTTC. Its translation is CASSEGPTGYGYTF.